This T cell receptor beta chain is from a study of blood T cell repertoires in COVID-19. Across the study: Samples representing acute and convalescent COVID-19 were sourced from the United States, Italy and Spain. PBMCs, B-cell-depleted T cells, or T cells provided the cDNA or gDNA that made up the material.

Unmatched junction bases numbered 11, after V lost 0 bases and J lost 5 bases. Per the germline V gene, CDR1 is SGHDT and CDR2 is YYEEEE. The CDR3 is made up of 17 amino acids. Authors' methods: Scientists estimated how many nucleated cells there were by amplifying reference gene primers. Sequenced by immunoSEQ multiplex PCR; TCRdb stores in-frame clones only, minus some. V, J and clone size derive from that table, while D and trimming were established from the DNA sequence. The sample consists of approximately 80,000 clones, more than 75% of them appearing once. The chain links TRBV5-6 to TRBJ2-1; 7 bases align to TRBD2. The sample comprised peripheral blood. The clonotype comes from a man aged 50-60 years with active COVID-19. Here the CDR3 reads CASSLGLGSGGNNEQFF. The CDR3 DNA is TGTGCCAGCAGCTTGGGACTGGGGTCGGGGGGTAACAATGAGCAGTTCTTC. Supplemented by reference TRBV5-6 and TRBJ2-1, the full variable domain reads DAGVTQSPTHLIKTRGQQVTLRCSPKSGHDTVSWYQQALGQGPQFIFQYYEEEERQRGNFPDRFSGHQFPNYSSELNVNALLLGDSALYLCASSLGLGSGGNNEQFFGPGTRLTVL.